This T cell receptor beta chain is drawn from a study of vaccination effects on CD4 cells after COVID-19. Study-wide points: Late post-vaccination samples showed marked contraction of infection- and vaccine-induced clones.

Trimming left V 1 base short and J 4 bases short, with 10 bases between. Germline CDR1 and CDR2: LNHDA and SQIVND (reference sequence). The CDR3 is made up of 14 amino acids. For this clone: Its antigen remains unknown. This sample also contains other DNA sequences that code for the same CDR3.

Sequencing was performed with immunoSEQ multiplex PCR; in TCRdb, only in-frame clones are kept and a portion is missing. Here the sample spans 70,000 or so clones, roughly 73% being singletons. After expansion with viral peptide pools in the ViraFEST assay, antigen-specific CD4+ T cells were sequenced. Investigators separated out CD4+ T cells once more than nine days of culture had passed. This person's SARS-CoV-2 infection, confirmed by PCR, occurred between March and December 2020. The source was CD4+ T cells from PBMCs cultured with HIV peptides, collected before COVID-19 vaccination. The subset is: HIV-1 Nef peptide pool negative control/reference culture. This receptor was taken from a human donor who had a prior SARS-CoV-2 infection. The rearrangement joins TRBV19 to TRBJ2-5; D is possibly TRBD1 (7 bases). The CDR3 sequence: CASSIGQGGETQYF. The CDR3 nucleotides are TGTGCCAGTAGTATAGGTCAGGGGGGAGAGACCCAGTACTTC.